This TCR beta chain emerged from a study of T cell responses to AZD1222 COVID-19 vaccine. General study findings and limits: Clonal diversity was possibly underestimated, and white British individuals and females predominated among donors. Only a handful of AZD1222 recipients, roughly 6 in all, had baseline seropositivity. It was only after the peak T cell response that any repertoires were sampled.

In regard to this clone: As yet, its antigen is unknown.

Measured with immunoSEQ multiplex PCR; TCRdb has only the in-frame clones, and not every one. The sample includes 150,000 or so clones, around 93% seen only once; the top ten take about 3.8%. The CDR3 loop spans 15 amino acids. Trimming cost V 2 bases and J 8 bases, with 16 bases left between them. CDR1 and CDR2 from the germline V gene are SGHVS and FQNEAQ. Sequencing used peripheral blood, obtained 28 days after the second AZD1222 dose. V usage is TRBV7-8 and J usage is TRBJ1-5; no reliable D call. The clonotype was recovered from an adult who received the AZD1222 COVID-19 vaccine. CDR3 coding DNA: TGTGCCAGCAGCTTACTACTTAACCCTGGGGAGCCCCAGCATTTT. It encodes CASSLLLNPGEPQHF.